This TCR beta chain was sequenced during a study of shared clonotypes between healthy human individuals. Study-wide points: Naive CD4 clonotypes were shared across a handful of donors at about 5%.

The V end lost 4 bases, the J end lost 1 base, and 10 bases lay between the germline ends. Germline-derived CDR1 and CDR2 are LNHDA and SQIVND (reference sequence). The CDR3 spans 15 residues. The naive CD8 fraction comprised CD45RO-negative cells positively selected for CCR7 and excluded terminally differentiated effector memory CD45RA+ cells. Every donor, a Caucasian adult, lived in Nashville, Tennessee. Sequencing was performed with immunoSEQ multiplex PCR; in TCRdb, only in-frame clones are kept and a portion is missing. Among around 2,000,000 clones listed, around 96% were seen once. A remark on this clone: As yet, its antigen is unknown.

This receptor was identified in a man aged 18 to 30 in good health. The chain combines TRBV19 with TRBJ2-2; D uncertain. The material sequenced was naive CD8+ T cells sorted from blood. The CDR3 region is CASSTWQLNTGELFF. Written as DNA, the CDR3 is TGTGCCAGTAGTACTTGGCAGCTGAACACCGGGGAGCTGTTTTTT.